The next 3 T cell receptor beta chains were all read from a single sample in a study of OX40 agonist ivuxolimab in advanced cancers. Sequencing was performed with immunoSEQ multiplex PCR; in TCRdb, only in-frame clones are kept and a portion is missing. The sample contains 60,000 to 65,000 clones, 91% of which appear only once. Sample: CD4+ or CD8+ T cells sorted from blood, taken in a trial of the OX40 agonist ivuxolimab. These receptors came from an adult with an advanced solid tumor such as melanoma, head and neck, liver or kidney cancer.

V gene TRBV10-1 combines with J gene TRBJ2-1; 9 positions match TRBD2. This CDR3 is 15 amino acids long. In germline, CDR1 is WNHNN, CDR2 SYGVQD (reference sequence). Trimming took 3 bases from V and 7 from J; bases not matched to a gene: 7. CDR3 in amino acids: CASSEGSGSSNEQFF. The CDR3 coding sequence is TGCGCCAGCAGTGAAGGTAGCGGGAGTTCGAATGAGCAGTTCTTC.

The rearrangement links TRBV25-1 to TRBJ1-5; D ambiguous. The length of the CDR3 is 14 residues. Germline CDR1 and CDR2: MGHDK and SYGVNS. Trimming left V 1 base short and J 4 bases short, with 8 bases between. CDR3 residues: CASSESGVNQPQHF. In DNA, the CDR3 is TGTGCCAGCAGTGAATCAGGCGTGAATCAGCCCCAGCATTTT.

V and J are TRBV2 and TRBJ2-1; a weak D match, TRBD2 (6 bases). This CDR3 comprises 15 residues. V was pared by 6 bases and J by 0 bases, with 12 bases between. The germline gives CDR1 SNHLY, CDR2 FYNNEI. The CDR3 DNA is TGTGCCAGCAGCGCAACTAGCAGCTCCTACAATGAGCAGTTCTTC. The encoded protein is CASSATSSSYNEQFF.